The 23 T cell receptor beta chains listed next were all sequenced from one sample in a study of blood T cell repertoires in COVID-19 (TCRdb year 2020). Library generation was performed with the immunoSEQ multiplex PCR assay. This immuneACCESS table, as held by TCRdb, lists in-frame sequences with V and J called but not all clones. Of the missing ones, under half trace to an unresolved V gene in checked studies; the others have no known cause. The sample table contains approximately 160,000 clones; only one count was recorded for roughly 72% of them. Together, the top ten hold roughly 3.7% of the sample. The material sequenced was peripheral blood. The receptors originated from a woman of 80 years or more with acute or convalescent COVID-19.

The V gene is TRBV6-6, the J gene TRBJ2-5; no clear D. The germline V and J ends were trimmed by 10 bases and 1 base, with 7 bases remaining between them. Looked up from germline, CDR1 is MNHNY and CDR2 is SVGAGI (reference sequence). The CDR3 runs to 11 residues. CDR3 in amino acids: CATDFQETQYF. Here the CDR3 DNA reads TGTGCCACCGACTTCCAAGAGACCCAGTACTTC.

The J gene is TRBJ2-6, the V gene TRBV19, with 7 bases matching TRBD1. V was clipped by 5 bases and J by 1 base; unmatched bases: 5. The germline V gene has CDR1 LNHDA and CDR2 SQIVND (reference sequence). This CDR3 comprises 16 residues. CDR3 nucleotide sequence: TGTGCCAGTAGTCGACAGGGAGTTTCTGGGGCCAACGTCCTGACTTTC. It translates to CASSRQGVSGANVLTF.

A few counts support this clone. The chain employs TRBV25-1 and TRBJ1-5; D gene unclear. CDR1 and CDR2 (germline): MGHDK, SYGVNS. There are 13 residues in the CDR3. The ends were cut back, 6 bases at V and 2 bases at J, with 8 bases in the middle. The CDR3 nucleotides are TGTGCCAGCAGGCCCGAGGGCAATCAGCCCCAGCATTTT. Amino acid sequence: CASRPEGNQPQHF.

Here the CDR3 reads CASSLGQGVRAGANVLTF. Written as DNA, the CDR3 is TGTGCCAGCAGCCTCGGACAGGGGGTACGTGCTGGGGCCAACGTCCTGACTTTC. J is TRBJ2-6 and V is TRBV5-4; 10 nucleotides line up with TRBD1. In germline, CDR1 is SGHNT, CDR2 YYREEE (reference sequence). V lost 4 bases and J lost 2; bases outside the gene matches: 9. The CDR3 has 18 residues.

Details on this clone: Compared with germline, one end of the junction differs, possibly owing to a read error. J is TRBJ1-2 and V is TRBV19; D possibly corresponds to TRBD1 (5 bases). This CDR3 has 13 amino acids. CDR1 LNHDA and CDR2 SQIVND come from the germline V gene (reference sequence). The CDR3 nucleotides are TGTGCCAGTAGCGGCGGGGCAGGGACTTCTGGATCGTTC. Its protein is CASSGGAGTSGSF.

This clone was detected only a few times. The chain uses TRBV4-2 and TRBJ1-1; the D gene is possibly TRBD1 (5 bases). This CDR3 comprises 14 residues. Germline assignment: CDR1 LGHNA and CDR2 YNFKEQ. The V and J ends lost 0 bases and 4 bases respectively, with 9 bases between them. The CDR3 sequence is CASSQDKRGTEAFF. For the CDR3, the DNA is TGTGCCAGCAGCCAAGATAAAAGGGGCACTGAAGCTTTCTTT.

The J gene is TRBJ2-7, the V gene TRBV30, with 8 nucleotides matching TRBD1. This CDR3 region has 14 residues. With V trimmed by 3 bases and J by 2 bases, 6 bases remained unmatched. The V gene's germline CDR1 is GTSNPN and CDR2 SVGIG (reference sequence). CDR3 loop: CAWRRQGQTYEQYF. CDR3 sequence (DNA): TGTGCCTGGAGACGACAGGGGCAGACCTACGAGCAGTACTTC. The entire variable domain, with the rest obtained from reference TRBV30 and TRBJ2-7, is as follows: SQTIHQWPATLVQPVGSPLSLECTVEGTSNPNLYWYRQAAGRGLQLLFYSVGIGQISSEVPQNLSASRPQDRQFILSSKKLLLSDSGFYLCAWRRQGQTYEQYFGPGTRLTVT.

As to this clone: One end of the junction does not line up with germline, which may come from a read error. The chain combines TRBV5-1 with TRBJ1-2, with 7 bases fitting TRBD1. Per germline, CDR1 SGHRS and CDR2 YFSETQ. There are 17 residues in the CDR3. The CDR3 DNA follows: TGCGCCACCAGCGGAGCCCGGGACAGTGGATCGGACGGGGGCTACACCTTC. Translation: CATSGARDSGSDGGYTF.

The chain employs TRBV5-6 and TRBJ1-2; no reliable D call. The CDR3 totals 12 residues. The V end was cut by 2 bases, the J end by 10 bases, with 12 bases between. Germline CDR1 SGHDT, CDR2 YYEEEE. CDR3 sequence reads: CASSFFSRNYTF. CDR3 sequence (DNA): TGTGCCAGCAGCTTTTTTAGCCGTAACTACACCTTC.

The rearrangement uses TRBV6-5 and TRBJ2-6, with D unresolved. The V end lost 5 bases, the J end lost 10 bases, and 12 bases lay between the germline ends. This CDR3 spans 13 amino acids. Germline V CDR1 and CDR2: MNHEY, SVGAGI. CDR3 amino acids: CASSRVQSNVLTF. The DNA for the CDR3 is TGTGCCAGCAGTCGCGTACAGTCGAACGTCCTGACTTTC.

This clone was seen a handful of times. The sample has other DNA sequences that encode this CDR3 too. This sequence joins TRBV5-1 and TRBJ1-1, with 8 nucleotides matching TRBD1. The CDR3 has 14 amino acids. The J segment lost 2 bases and the V segment lost 1 base, leaving 1 base of the junction unmatched. CDR1 SGHRS and CDR2 YFSETQ come from the germline V gene. CDR3 residues: CASSLTGGNTEAFF. CDR3 nucleotide sequence: TGCGCCAGCAGCTTGACAGGGGGTAACACTGAAGCTTTCTTT.

In this sample, this clone turned up a few times. The rearrangement joins TRBV12-5 to TRBJ1-1, with 7 bases matching TRBD1. The germline CDR1 and CDR2 sequences are LGHNT and FRNRAP. CDR3 length: 17 residues. J gave up 0 bases and V 2 bases, and 9 bases lay outside the gene matches. DNA of the CDR3: TGTGCTAGTGGTTTGTCGACAGGGAAGTACATGAACACTGAAGCTTTCTTT. Its translation: CASGLSTGKYMNTEAFF.

This clone showed up just a few times. The gene calls are TRBV2 and TRBJ2-2; TRBD2 is a possible D gene (5 bases). The CDR3 runs to 15 residues. CDR1 is SNHLY and CDR2 is FYNNEI in the germline V gene. Trimming cost V 2 bases and J 2 bases, with 9 bases left between them. The CDR3 DNA follows: TGTGCCAGCAGTGAAAACGGGGAAAACACCGGGGAGCTGTTTTTT. Translating gives CASSENGENTGELFF.

The chain recombines TRBV6-2 or TRBV6-3 with TRBJ1-6, with D possibly TRBD1 on 6 matching bases. Germline CDR1 and CDR2: MNHEY and SVGEGT. V was pared by 6 bases and J by 7 bases, with 19 bases between. The CDR3 has 16 residues. The CDR3 here is CASSRETGSLNSPLHF. In DNA, the CDR3 is TGTGCCAGCAGCCGCGAGACAGGATCCCTGAATTCACCCCTCCACTTT.

V is TRBV29-1 and J is TRBJ1-1; 11 positions match TRBD1. This CDR3 has 14 residues. V was pared by 3 bases and J by 4 bases, with 4 bases of the junction left unmatched. Germline V gene sequence: CDR1 SQVTM, CDR2 ANQGSEA. CDR3 sequence (DNA): TGCAGCGTTGATAGGGGGACAGGGGGCACTGAAGCTTTCTTT. This encodes CSVDRGTGGTEAFF.

The chain links TRBV6-6 to TRBJ2-7; 8 bases line up with TRBD2. Germline V gene data show CDR1 as MNHNY and CDR2 as SVGAGI (reference sequence). The junction had 2 bases not matched to a gene; V was cut back by 1 base and J by 3 bases. The CDR3 totals 14 residues. In DNA, the CDR3 is TGTGCCAGCAGTTACTACGGGGGGGGCTACGAGCAGTACTTC. Protein: CASSYYGGGYEQYF.

A few counts support this clone. This chain links TRBV5-1 with TRBJ1-1; 8 positions match TRBD1. Germline CDR1 and CDR2: SGHRS and YFSETQ. The V and J ends lost 4 bases and 1 base, in that order; junction bases with no gene match: 6. This CDR3 is built from 15 residues. The CDR3 DNA reads as TGCGCCAGCAGCCAACCCGGGACAGGGAACACTGAAGCTTTCTTT. Its translation is CASSQPGTGNTEAFF.

This clone was detected only a few times. The chain uses TRBV9 and TRBJ1-1, with TRBD1 identical over 9 bases. Looked up from germline, CDR1 is SGDLS and CDR2 is YYNGEE. The CDR3 extends over 16 amino acids. With 3 bases clipped from V and 2 bases from J, the junction kept 8 bases outside the gene matches. CDR3 amino acids: CASSAGTGRGNTEAFF. The CDR3 nucleotides are TGTGCCAGCAGCGCGGGGACAGGGAGGGGAAACACTGAAGCTTTCTTT.

This clone turned up a few times. The CDR3 spells CASSLRDRSYEQYF. CDR3 sequence (DNA): TGTGCCAGCAGCCTCCGGGACAGATCCTACGAGCAGTACTTC. The genes are TRBV9 and TRBJ2-7; 7 positions agree with TRBD1. Germline lookup yields CDR1 SGDLS and CDR2 YYNGEE. The V segment lost 4 bases and the J segment 1 base; nucleotides outside the gene matches: 5. There are 14 residues in the CDR3.

The rearrangement uses TRBV9 and TRBJ2-2, with D perhaps TRBD1 (7 bases). This CDR3 has 15 amino acids. V was trimmed by 2 bases and J by 5 bases, leaving 13 bases between them. Germline values: CDR1 SGDLS, CDR2 YYNGEE. The CDR3 DNA follows: TGTGCCAGCAGCGTTCAGGGGGGAACGACCGGGGAGCTGTTTTTT. Amino acids: CASSVQGGTTGELFF.

The J gene is TRBJ2-5, the V gene TRBV5-1; 8 bases map to TRBD2. J was trimmed by 9 bases and V by 4 bases; bases with no gene match: 8. The CDR3 is made up of 13 amino acids. Germline V gives CDR1 SGHRS, CDR2 YFSETQ. The CDR3 is CASSEREIAAQYF. CDR3 coding DNA: TGCGCCAGCAGCGAGCGGGAGATCGCGGCCCAGTACTTC.

In DNA, the CDR3 is TGCGCCAGCAGCCCGGAAGGGAGTAACACTGAAGCTTTCTTT. Its protein is CASSPEGSNTEAFF. The chain links TRBV5-1 to TRBJ1-1; D gene unclear. CDR1 SGHRS and CDR2 YFSETQ come from the germline V gene. The germline V and J ends were trimmed by 4 bases and 2 bases, with 12 bases remaining between them. This CDR3 has 14 residues.

The chain recombines TRBV5-1 with TRBJ2-3, with D perhaps matching TRBD1 (5 bases). Trimming took 0 bases from V and 1 from J, leaving 6 bases between them. The CDR3 loop spans 14 amino acids. Germline lookup yields CDR1 SGHRS and CDR2 YFSETQ. The CDR3 sequence is CASSLEGGTDTQYF. The CDR3 DNA reads TGCGCCAGCAGCTTGGAAGGGGGCACAGATACGCAGTATTTT.